These T cell receptor beta chains were read from a single sample in a study of tissue T cells after allogeneic stem cell transplantation. Repertoires were generated with immunoSEQ multiplex PCR, while TCRdb's copy carries only in-frame clones and drops some. The sample records 5,000 to 7,000 clones, roughly four fifths being singletons. The material was blood, obtained before transplantation. These receptors came from a man between 40 and 70 years old who later had graft-versus-host disease after an allogeneic stem cell transplant. Each CDR3 is given with its conserved first and last residue. A D gene is named only where the DNA matches it firmly. Some rows have no size entry. The others give once, few or many, or a class for an expanded clone.

d_gene: TRBD1; v_gene: TRBV5-6; j_gene: TRBJ1-5; abundance: NA; CDR3aa: CASSNRGNQPQHF; CDR3nt: TGTGCCAGCAGCAACAGGGGTAATCAGCCCCAGCATTTT
d_gene: NA; v_gene: TRBV7-8; j_gene: TRBJ1-3; abundance: few; CDR3aa: CASSLGPQGTGNTIYF; CDR3nt: TGTGCCAGCAGCTTAGGTCCCCAGGGGACTGGAAACACCATATATTTT
d_gene: TRBD1; v_gene: TRBV7-8; j_gene: TRBJ2-7; abundance: once; CDR3aa: CASSLWASGTGGHEQYF; CDR3nt: TGTGCCAGCAGCTTATGGGCATCCGGGACAGGGGGTCACGAGCAGTACTTC
d_gene: NA; v_gene: TRBV11-3; j_gene: TRBJ1-3; abundance: NA; CDR3aa: CASTLGNSGNTIYF; CDR3nt: TGTGCCAGCACCTTAGGCAACTCTGGAAACACCATATATTTT
d_gene: TRBD1; v_gene: TRBV4-2; j_gene: TRBJ2-1; abundance: NA; CDR3aa: CASSHTRYRGSNNNEQFF; CDR3nt: TGTGCCAGCAGCCATACCCGTTACAGGGGCTCAAATAACAATGAGCAGTTCTTC
d_gene: NA; v_gene: TRBV20-1; j_gene: TRBJ2-7; abundance: NA; CDR3aa: CSVPAYEQYF; CDR3nt: TGCAGTGTACCCGCTTACGAGCAGTACTTC
d_gene: TRBD2; v_gene: TRBV14; j_gene: TRBJ2-1; abundance: NA; CDR3aa: CASSPLPGLAGESYNEQFF; CDR3nt: TGTGCCAGCAGCCCCCTTCCGGGACTAGCGGGAGAGTCCTACAATGAGCAGTTCTTC
d_gene: TRBD2; v_gene: TRBV7-9; j_gene: TRBJ2-3; abundance: NA; CDR3aa: CASSSSRLAVNSTDTQYF; CDR3nt: TGTGCCAGCAGCTCGAGCAGACTAGCGGTAAATAGCACAGATACGCAGTATTTT
d_gene: NA; v_gene: TRBV3-1/TRBV3-2; j_gene: TRBJ2-2; abundance: once; CDR3aa: CASSPEGFETGELFF; CDR3nt: TGTGCCAGCAGCCCCGAGGGGTTCGAGACCGGGGAGCTGTTTTTT
d_gene: NA; v_gene: TRBV27; j_gene: TRBJ2-7; abundance: NA; CDR3aa: CASKGPYGDVQYF; CDR3nt: TGTGCCAGCAAGGGACCCTACGGAGATGTGCAGTACTTC
d_gene: TRBD1; v_gene: TRBV10-3; j_gene: TRBJ1-4; abundance: NA; CDR3aa: CATADRVEKLFF; CDR3nt: TGTGCCACCGCGGACAGGGTTGAAAAACTGTTTTTT
d_gene: NA; v_gene: TRBV4-2; j_gene: TRBJ2-1; abundance: NA; CDR3aa: CASSPGLGEQFF; CDR3nt: TGTGCCAGCAGCCCGGGCCTAGGGGAGCAGTTCTTC
d_gene: NA; v_gene: TRBV6-5; j_gene: TRBJ2-7; abundance: NA; CDR3aa: CASTTATGTIREQYF; CDR3nt: TGTGCCAGCACCACGGCGACAGGTACCATACGCGAGCAGTACTTC
d_gene: NA; v_gene: TRBV7-8; j_gene: TRBJ1-3; abundance: few; CDR3aa: CASSLGWRDTIYF; CDR3nt: TGTGCCAGCAGCTTGGGGTGGCGTGACACCATATATTTT
d_gene: TRBD1; v_gene: TRBV30; j_gene: TRBJ1-2; abundance: NA; CDR3aa: CAWREKKGQGDYYGYTF; CDR3nt: TGTGCCTGGAGAGAAAAAAAAGGACAGGGGGACTACTATGGCTACACCTTC
d_gene: NA; v_gene: TRBV7-3; j_gene: TRBJ2-3; abundance: NA; CDR3aa: CASSLMPGGMSGTDTQYF; CDR3nt: TGTGCCAGCAGCTTAATGCCAGGGGGGATGTCTGGCACAGATACGCAGTATTTT
d_gene: NA; v_gene: TRBV7-3; j_gene: TRBJ1-6; abundance: NA; CDR3aa: CASSPNVGYNSPLHF; CDR3nt: TGTGCCAGCAGTCCCAATGTGGGCTATAATTCACCCCTCCACTTT
d_gene: TRBD1; v_gene: TRBV5-1; j_gene: TRBJ1-1; abundance: NA; CDR3aa: CASSLAGQGRDTEAFF; CDR3nt: TGCGCCAGCAGCTTGGCGGGACAGGGGCGAGACACTGAAGCTTTCTTT
d_gene: NA; v_gene: TRBV3-1/TRBV3-2; j_gene: TRBJ1-6; abundance: NA; CDR3aa: CASSQVPSLGNSPLHF; CDR3nt: TGTGCCAGCAGCCAAGTCCCTTCGCTGGGGAATTCACCCCTCCACTTT
d_gene: NA; v_gene: TRBV29-1; j_gene: TRBJ2-1; abundance: few; CDR3aa: CSVLRLNEQFF; CDR3nt: TGCAGCGTTCTTAGACTGAATGAGCAGTTCTTC
d_gene: TRBD1; v_gene: TRBV19; j_gene: TRBJ1-5; abundance: NA; CDR3aa: CATVDRPSNQPQHF; CDR3nt: TGTGCCACGGTGGACAGGCCTAGCAATCAGCCCCAGCATTTT
d_gene: NA; v_gene: TRBV2; j_gene: TRBJ1-2; abundance: once; CDR3aa: CASSPMNNYGYTF; CDR3nt: TGTGCCAGCAGTCCGATGAATAACTATGGCTACACCTTC
d_gene: NA; v_gene: TRBV6-2/TRBV6-3; j_gene: TRBJ1-4; abundance: NA; CDR3aa: CASSYFLGGLTTNEKLFF; CDR3nt: TGTGCCAGCAGTTACTTTTTGGGAGGTTTGACAACTAATGAAAAACTGTTTTTT
d_gene: NA; v_gene: TRBV5-1; j_gene: TRBJ2-3; abundance: NA; CDR3aa: CASSLGERTDTQYF; CDR3nt: TGCGCCAGCAGCTTGGGGGAGCGCACAGATACGCAGTATTTT
d_gene: NA; v_gene: TRBV6-5; j_gene: TRBJ2-3; abundance: few; CDR3aa: CARTIRPGSTDTQYF; CDR3nt: TGTGCCAGGACCATCCGACCCGGGAGCACAGATACGCAGTATTTT
d_gene: NA; v_gene: TRBV27; j_gene: TRBJ1-2; abundance: NA; CDR3aa: CASSLGSAYGYTF; CDR3nt: TGTGCCAGCAGTTTAGGTTCAGCCTATGGCTACACCTTC
d_gene: TRBD1; v_gene: TRBV6-1; j_gene: TRBJ2-1; abundance: once; CDR3aa: CASSEAGGHNEQFF; CDR3nt: TGTGCCAGCAGTGAAGCAGGGGGCCACAATGAGCAGTTCTTC